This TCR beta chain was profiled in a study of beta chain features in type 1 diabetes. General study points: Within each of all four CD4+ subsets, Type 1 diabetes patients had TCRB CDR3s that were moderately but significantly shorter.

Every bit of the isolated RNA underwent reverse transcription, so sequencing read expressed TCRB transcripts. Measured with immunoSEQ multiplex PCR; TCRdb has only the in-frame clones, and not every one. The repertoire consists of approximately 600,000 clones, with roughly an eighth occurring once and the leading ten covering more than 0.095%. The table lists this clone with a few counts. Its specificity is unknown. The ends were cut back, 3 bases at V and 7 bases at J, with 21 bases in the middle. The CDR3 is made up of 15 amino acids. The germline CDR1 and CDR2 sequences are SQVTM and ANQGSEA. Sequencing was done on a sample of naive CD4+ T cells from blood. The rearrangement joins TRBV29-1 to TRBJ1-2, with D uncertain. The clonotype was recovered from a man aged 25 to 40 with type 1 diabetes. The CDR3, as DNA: TGCAGCGTTGAGGGTGCCCGGTCCTCTGGCGGTGGCTACACCTTC. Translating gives CSVEGARSSGGGYTF.